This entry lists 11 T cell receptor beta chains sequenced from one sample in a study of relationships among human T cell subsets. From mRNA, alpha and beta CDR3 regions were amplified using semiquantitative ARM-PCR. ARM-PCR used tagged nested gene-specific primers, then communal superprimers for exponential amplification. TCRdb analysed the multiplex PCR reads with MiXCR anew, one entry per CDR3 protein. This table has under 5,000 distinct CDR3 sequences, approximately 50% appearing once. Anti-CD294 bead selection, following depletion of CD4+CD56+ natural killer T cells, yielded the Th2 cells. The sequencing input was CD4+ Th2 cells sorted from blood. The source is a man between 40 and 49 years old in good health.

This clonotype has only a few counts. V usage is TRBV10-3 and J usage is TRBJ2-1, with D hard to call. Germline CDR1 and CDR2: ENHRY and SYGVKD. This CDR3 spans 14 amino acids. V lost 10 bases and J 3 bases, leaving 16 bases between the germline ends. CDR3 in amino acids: CATVFSAIYNEQFF. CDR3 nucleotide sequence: TGTGCCACCGTGTTCAGCGCTATCTACAATGAGCAGTTCTTC.

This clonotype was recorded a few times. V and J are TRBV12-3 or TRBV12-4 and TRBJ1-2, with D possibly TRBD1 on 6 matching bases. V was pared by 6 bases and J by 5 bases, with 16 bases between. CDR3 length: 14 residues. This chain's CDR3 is CASSLQGPGYGYTF. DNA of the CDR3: TGTGCCAGCAGCCTACAGGGACCAGGGTATGGCTACACCTTC.

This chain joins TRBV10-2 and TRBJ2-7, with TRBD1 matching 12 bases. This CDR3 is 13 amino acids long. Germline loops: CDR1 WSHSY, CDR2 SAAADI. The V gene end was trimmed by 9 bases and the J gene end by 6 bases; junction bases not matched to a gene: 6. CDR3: CASWDRGRSEQYF. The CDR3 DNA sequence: TGCGCCAGTTGGGACAGGGGGCGATCCGAGCAGTACTTC.

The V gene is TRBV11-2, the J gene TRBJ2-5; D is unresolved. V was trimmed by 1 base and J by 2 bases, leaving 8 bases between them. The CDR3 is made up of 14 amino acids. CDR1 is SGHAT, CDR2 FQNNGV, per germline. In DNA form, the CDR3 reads TGTGCCAGCAGCTTAGCGGCCCCACAAGAGACCCAGTACTTC. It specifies CASSLAAPQETQYF.

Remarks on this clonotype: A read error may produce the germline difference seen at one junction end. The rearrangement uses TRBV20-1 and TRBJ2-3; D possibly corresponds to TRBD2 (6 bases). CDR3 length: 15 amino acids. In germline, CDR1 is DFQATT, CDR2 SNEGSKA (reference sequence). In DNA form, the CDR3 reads TGCAGCGCTAGAGTTCGGGGGAAGGAGACAGATACGCAGTATTTT. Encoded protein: CSARVRGKETDTQYF.

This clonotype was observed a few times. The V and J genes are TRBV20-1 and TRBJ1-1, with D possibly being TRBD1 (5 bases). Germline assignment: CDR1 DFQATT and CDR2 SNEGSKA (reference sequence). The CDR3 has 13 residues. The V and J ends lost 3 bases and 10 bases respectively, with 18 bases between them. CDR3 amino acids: CSASGGWRDGAFF. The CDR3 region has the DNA TGCAGTGCTAGCGGGGGATGGCGGGATGGAGCTTTCTTT.

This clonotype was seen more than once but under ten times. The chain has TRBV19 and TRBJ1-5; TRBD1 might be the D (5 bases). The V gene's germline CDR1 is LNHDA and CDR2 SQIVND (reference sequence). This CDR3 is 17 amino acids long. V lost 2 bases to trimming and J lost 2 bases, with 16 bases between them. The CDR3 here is CASSITGFSGRNQPQHF. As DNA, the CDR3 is TGTGCCAGTAGTATAACCGGATTCTCAGGGCGCAATCAGCCCCAGCATTTT.

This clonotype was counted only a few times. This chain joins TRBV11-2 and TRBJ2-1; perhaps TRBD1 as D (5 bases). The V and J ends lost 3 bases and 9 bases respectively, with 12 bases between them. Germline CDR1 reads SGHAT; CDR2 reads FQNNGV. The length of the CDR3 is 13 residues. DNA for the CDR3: TGTGCCAGCAGCTTCTTATCCCAGGGTGAGCAGTTCTTC. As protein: CASSFLSQGEQFF.

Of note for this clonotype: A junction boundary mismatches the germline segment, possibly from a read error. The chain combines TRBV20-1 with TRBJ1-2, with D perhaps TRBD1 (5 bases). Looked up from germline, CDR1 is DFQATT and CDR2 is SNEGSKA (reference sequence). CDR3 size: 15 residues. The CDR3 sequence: CSARMVGGLDYDYTF. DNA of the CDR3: TGCAGTGCTAGGATGGTTGGGGGATTGGATTATGACTACACCTTC.

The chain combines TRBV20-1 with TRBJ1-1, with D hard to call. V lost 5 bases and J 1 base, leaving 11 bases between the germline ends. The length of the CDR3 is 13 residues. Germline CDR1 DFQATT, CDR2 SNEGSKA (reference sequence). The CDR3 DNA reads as TGCAGTGCTTTATGGATGGGGAACACTGAAGCTTTCTTT. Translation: CSALWMGNTEAFF.

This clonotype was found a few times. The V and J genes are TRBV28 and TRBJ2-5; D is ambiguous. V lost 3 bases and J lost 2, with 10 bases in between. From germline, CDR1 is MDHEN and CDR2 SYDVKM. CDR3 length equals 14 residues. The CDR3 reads CASSFGGQQETQYF. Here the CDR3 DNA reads TGTGCCAGCAGTTTCGGTGGCCAACAAGAGACCCAGTACTTC.